The rows below give T cell receptor beta chains drawn from one sample of a study of blood T cell repertoires in COVID-19. This table comes from immunoSEQ multiplex PCR, and its TCRdb copy is limited to in-frame clones, with some not included. Here the sample spans about 97,000 clones, around 87% being singletons. Source material: peripheral blood. All receptors derive from a man aged 50 to 60 with active or convalescent COVID-19. CDR3s include the opening cysteine and the closing phenylalanine or tryptophan. Fields, in order: clone size, V gene, J gene, D gene, CDR3 length, CDR3 DNA, CDR3 protein. A D gene is named only where the DNA matches it firmly. Only some rows state a clone size, as once, few, many or a class for expanded clones.

.	TRBV27	TRBJ2-1	TRBD2	17	TGTGCCAGCAGCCCCATTAGGGGTAGCGGGGGCGGGGATGAGCAGTTCTTC	CASSPIRGSGGGDEQFF
.	TRBV19	TRBJ1-5	.	14	TGTGCCACCCGAGGGCAGGATAGCAATCAGCCCCAGCATTTT	CATRGQDSNQPQHF
.	TRBV14	TRBJ2-2	.	13	TGTGCCAGCAGCAGGGGGAACACCGGGGAGCTGTTTTTT	CASSRGNTGELFF
.	TRBV4-1	TRBJ1-2	.	14	TGCGCCAGCAGCCAGGGACAAGCTAACTATGGCTACACCTTC	CASSQGQANYGYTF
once	TRBV5-1	TRBJ2-5	TRBD1	16	TGCGCCAGCAGCCCCGCTACAGGGGCGATTGGGGAGACCCAGTACTTC	CASSPATGAIGETQYF
.	TRBV6-5	TRBJ2-2	.	14	TGTGCCAGCGGGGTCGGACTAAATCCCGGGGAGCTGTTTTTT	CASGVGLNPGELFF
.	TRBV24-1	TRBJ2-1	TRBD2	16	TGTGCCACCAGTGATATCGGGGGGGAAACCTACAATGAGCAGTTCTTC	CATSDIGGETYNEQFF
.	TRBV7-9	TRBJ1-2	TRBD1	13	TGTGCCAGCAGCGTCGGGACAGGGGGCGGCTACACCTTC	CASSVGTGGGYTF
.	TRBV28	TRBJ1-1	.	15	TGTGCCAGCAGTCCCCCCGGGGCGGGGACCACTGAAGCTTTCTTT	CASSPPGAGTTEAFF
.	TRBV19	TRBJ1-6	TRBD1	17	TGTGCCAGTAGTACCGGACAGGGGATCTCCTATAATTCACCCCTCCACTTT	CASSTGQGISYNSPLHF
.	TRBV2	TRBJ2-5	.	14	TGTGCCAGCGCTCCGGGACACAACCAAGAGACCCAGTACTTC	CASAPGHNQETQYF
.	TRBV11-3	TRBJ2-1	TRBD1	14	TGTGCCAGCAGCTTCGGGACAGGAAACAATGAGCAGTTCTTC	CASSFGTGNNEQFF
.	TRBV11-3	TRBJ2-1	.	13	TGTGCCAGCAGCTTAAACGTCGGCAATGAGCAGTTCTTC	CASSLNVGNEQFF